One and the same sample provided the 22 T cell receptor beta chains below, sequenced in a study of shared clonotypes between healthy human individuals. The method was immunoSEQ multiplex PCR; TCRdb's version includes in-frame clones alone and lacks a portion of them. The sample includes about 480,000 clones, 60% to 80% of them seen just once. Source material: PBMCs. These receptors all come from a woman in her forties in good health. Some clones in this sample may be carry-over from other donors' samples.

The sample holds many counts of this clone. V is TRBV7-8 and J is TRBJ2-3, with a tentative D call TRBD1 (6 bases). The germline V gene encodes CDR1 SGHVS and CDR2 FQNEAQ. There are 13 residues in the CDR3. V was pared by 11 bases and J by 6 bases, with 18 bases between. The CDR3, as DNA: TGTGCCGGTGGGCCCAGGGGTACGGATACGCAGTATTTT. It is translated as CAGGPRGTDTQYF.

The count of this clone is one. The V gene is TRBV10-2, the J gene TRBJ2-2; weak D call: TRBD2 (6 bases). Germline V gene sequence: CDR1 WSHSY, CDR2 SAAADI. The CDR3 has 14 residues. V was clipped by 3 bases and J by 6 bases, with 11 bases between them. CDR3 sequence: CASSDGTGPGELFF. The CDR3 DNA is TGCGCCAGCAGTGATGGGACTGGGCCCGGGGAGCTGTTTTTT.

CDR3 amino acids: CASSFRRHNEQFF. CDR3 nucleotides: TGTGCCAGCAGCTTCCGGCGGCACAATGAGCAGTTCTTC. This chain uses TRBV7-7 with TRBJ2-1, with no clear D. The germline CDR1 and CDR2 sequences are SSHAT and FNYEAQ (reference sequence). V was shortened by 3 bases and J by 5 bases, with 8 bases between the two germline ends. The CDR3 spans 13 residues.

The chain has TRBV12-5 and TRBJ1-1, with no clear D. The CDR3 is 13 amino acids. The germline gives CDR1 LGHNT, CDR2 FRNRAP. With 1 base removed from V and 4 bases from J, the gap between germline ends came to 7 bases. The CDR3 nucleotides are TGTGCTAGTGGTTTGGAGGCGGGCACTGAAGCTTTCTTT. It encodes CASGLEAGTEAFF.

The rearrangement uses TRBV2 and TRBJ2-1, with a possible D match to TRBD2 (5 bases). CDR3 length: 15 amino acids. The V gene's germline CDR1 is SNHLY and CDR2 FYNNEI. The V and J ends lost 6 bases and 0 bases respectively, with 12 bases between them. The DNA of the CDR3 is TGTGCCAGCAGCGACCCTAGCTTCTCCTACAATGAGCAGTTCTTC. This codes for CASSDPSFSYNEQFF.

In its sample, this clone was seen once. This chain connects TRBV2 to TRBJ2-1; no reliable D call. The V gene's germline CDR1 is SNHLY and CDR2 FYNNEI. Trimming took 6 bases from V and 3 from J, leaving 3 bases between them. This CDR3 has 11 amino acids. The CDR3 DNA reads TGTGCCAGCAGGTACTACAATGAGCAGTTCTTC. This codes for CASRYYNEQFF.

This clone was seen many times. The chain is built from TRBV5-6 and TRBJ2-7; D possibly corresponds to TRBD2 (5 bases). The germline CDR1 and CDR2 sequences are SGHDT and YYEEEE. CDR3 length: 14 residues. V lost 4 bases and J 6 bases, leaving 17 bases between the germline ends. The CDR3 protein is CASSPGEFASEQYF. CDR3 coding DNA: TGTGCCAGCAGCCCCGGGGAGTTTGCCTCCGAGCAGTACTTC.

A single count supports this clone. The chain joins TRBV11-1 to TRBJ1-6; no firm D call. This CDR3 has 14 amino acids. V lost 1 base, J lost 4 bases, and 5 bases lay in between. CDR1 is SGHAT and CDR2 is FQDESV in the germline V gene (reference sequence). The CDR3 sequence is CASSLDGYNSPLHF. The CDR3 DNA sequence: TGTGCCAGCAGCTTAGACGGTTATAATTCACCCCTCCACTTT.

The genes are TRBV19 and TRBJ2-2; D unresolved. V was pared by 4 bases and J by 0 bases, with 3 bases between. This CDR3 region has 13 residues. CDR1 and CDR2 from the germline V gene are LNHDA and SQIVND (reference sequence). CDR3 coding DNA: TGTGCCAGTAGTAGATCGAACACCGGGGAGCTGTTTTTT. As protein: CASSRSNTGELFF.

In its sample, this clone was seen a few times. Other DNA sequences in the sample encode the same CDR3. This CDR3 reads CASSPGQSYEQYF. CDR3 DNA sequence: TGTGCCAGCTCACCCGGACAGTCCTACGAGCAGTACTTC. This chain joins TRBV18 and TRBJ2-7, with TRBD1 as a possible D gene (6 bases). CDR3 length: 13 amino acids. Looked up from germline, CDR1 is KGHSH and CDR2 is LQKENI. The V and J ends lost 3 bases and 1 base respectively, with 7 bases between them. Complete variable domain (other parts from reference TRBV18 and TRBJ2-7): NAGVMQNPRHLVRRRGQEARLRCSPMKGHSHVYWYRQLPEEGLKFMVYLQKENIIDESGMPKERFSAEFPKEGPSILRIQQVVRGDSAAYFCASSPGQSYEQYFGPGTRLTVT.

The DNA for the CDR3 is TGTGCCAGCAGCACTAGACTAGCGGGCTACGAGCAGTACTTC. Its protein product is CASSTRLAGYEQYF. The chain combines TRBV27 with TRBJ2-7; 10 nucleotides line up with TRBD2. The CDR3 length is 14 residues. CDR1 and CDR2 from the germline V gene are MNHEY and SMNVEV (reference sequence). J lost 3 bases, V lost 6 bases, and 5 bases had no gene match.

The rearrangement links TRBV12-2 to TRBJ2-5; TRBD1, the table's D call, was not compared with the DNA. TRBV12-2 is marked as a pseudogene. The CDR3 runs 18 residues. CDR3 protein: CASRYRDTRALDQETQYF. The CDR3 DNA follows: TGTGCAAGTCGCTACCGGGACACCAGGGCACTAGACCAAGAGACCCAGTACTTC.

This chain uses TRBV9 with TRBJ2-1, with D unclear. Germline CDR1 and CDR2: SGDLS and YYNGEE. CDR3 size: 13 residues. V lost 0 bases and J 3 bases, leaving 4 bases between the germline ends. In DNA form, the CDR3 reads TGTGCCAGCAGCGTAGGGGTCTACAATGAGCAGTTCTTC. It is translated as CASSVGVYNEQFF.

The chain links TRBV5-1 to TRBJ1-4, with 10 bases aligning to TRBD1. Germline-derived CDR1 and CDR2 are SGHRS and YFSETQ. The CDR3 runs 15 residues. J gave up 6 bases and V 3 bases, and 5 bases lay outside the gene matches. CDR3 region: CASSSPDRGDEKLFF. The CDR3 DNA is TGCGCCAGCAGCTCCCCGGACAGGGGGGATGAAAAACTGTTTTTT.

With respect to this clone: Different DNA sequences within this sample yield the same CDR3. The chain joins TRBV28 to TRBJ2-3; TRBD2 agrees at 10 bases. Germline CDR1 and CDR2: MDHEN and SYDVKM. The junction had 3 bases not matched to a gene; V was cut back by 6 bases and J by 6 bases. The CDR3 has 13 amino acids. CDR3 loop: CASRTSGTDTQYF. For the CDR3, the DNA is TGTGCCAGCAGAACTAGCGGGACCGATACGCAGTATTTT. Supplemented by reference TRBV28 and TRBJ2-3, the full variable domain reads DVKVTQSSRYLVKRTGEKVFLECVQDMDHENMFWYRQDPGLGLRLIYFSYDVKMKEKGDIPEGYSVSREKKERFSLILESASTNQTSMYLCASRTSGTDTQYFGPGTRLTVL.

This clone has more than one count but fewer than ten. The chain joins TRBV7-2 to TRBJ2-6, with TRBD1 as a possible D gene (5 bases). The CDR3 sequence is 14 residues long. V was shortened by 5 bases and J by 0 bases, with 5 bases between the two germline ends. The germline V gene encodes CDR1 SGHTA and CDR2 FQGNSA. CDR3 sequence: CASSRGSGANVLTF. The CDR3 region has the DNA TGTGCCAGCAGCAGGGGCTCTGGGGCCAACGTCCTGACTTTC.

The chain recombines TRBV7-3 with TRBJ2-5; D unresolved. Trimming took off 5 bases at V and 4 bases at J, with 11 bases between the two ends. CDR3 length: 13 residues. Germline CDR1 is SGHTA and CDR2 is FQGTGA. The CDR3 here is CASSPYNRETQYF. The CDR3 DNA follows: TGTGCCAGCAGCCCCTACAATAGAGAGACCCAGTACTTC.

This clone has only a few counts. This chain uses TRBV27 with TRBJ1-5, with a weak D call TRBD1 (6 bases). The CDR3 has 17 residues. Trimming shortened V by 3 bases and J by 0 bases, and 15 bases separated the two germline ends. Germline V CDR1 and CDR2: MNHEY, SMNVEV (reference sequence). The CDR3 sequence is CASSFTGTRFSNQPQHF. CDR3 in DNA: TGTGCCAGCAGTTTTACTGGGACAAGATTTAGCAATCAGCCCCAGCATTTT.

The chain couples TRBV29-1 to TRBJ1-3; 7 bases align to TRBD1. The junction had 8 bases not matched to a gene; V was cut back by 6 bases and J by 0 bases. CDR1 is SQVTM and CDR2 is ANQGSEA in the germline V gene. The CDR3 is 15 amino acids. Here the CDR3 DNA reads TGCAGCGTGCGCTTGACAGGGAGCTCTGGAAACACCATATATTTT. As protein: CSVRLTGSSGNTIYF.

The chain recombines TRBV4-3 with TRBJ2-6, with 7 bases lining up with TRBD1. J was trimmed by 0 bases and V by 0 bases; bases with no gene match: 5. Germline lookup yields CDR1 LGHNA and CDR2 YSLEER. The CDR3 totals 18 residues. CDR3 protein: CASSQDLRGHSGANVLTF. The DNA for the CDR3 is TGCGCCAGCAGCCAAGATTTGAGGGGGCACTCTGGGGCCAACGTCCTGACTTTC.

The chain employs TRBV2 and TRBJ2-7, with unresolved D. CDR1 and CDR2 (germline): SNHLY, FYNNEI. The CDR3 covers 14 residues. Trimming removed 5 bases at V and 1 base at J, with 12 bases between. The CDR3 region has the DNA TGTGCCAGCAGTTGGCAGGCCTTATCCTACGAGCAGTACTTC. Its protein product is CASSWQALSYEQYF. The variable domain in full, completed from reference TRBV2 and TRBJ2-7, reads EPEVTQTPSHQVTQMGQEVILRCVPISNHLYFYWYRQILGQKVEFLVSFYNNEISEKSEIFDDQFSVERPDGSNFTLKIRSTKLEDSAMYFCASSWQALSYEQYFGPGTRLTVT.

The chain carries TRBV7-3 and TRBJ2-1; 14 nucleotides agree with TRBD2. V lost 5 bases and J lost 8; bases outside the gene matches: 8. The V gene's germline CDR1 is SGHTA and CDR2 FQGTGA. The CDR3 covers 16 residues. CDR3 in DNA: TGTGCCAGCAGCAGCGGGACTAGCGGGAGTCCATATGAGCAGTTCTTC. It encodes CASSSGTSGSPYEQFF.